The TCR beta chain described here comes from a study of CD8+CD57+ T cells in acquired aplastic anemia. CDR3 length equals 13 residues. Trimming removed 5 bases from V and 6 bases from J, with 14 bases in between. CDR1 is MGHDK, CDR2 SYGVNS, per germline. Profiling of TCR beta VDJ combinations and CDR3 sequences used genomic DNA as template. Using its own MiXCR run on the reads, TCRdb lists one record per CDR3 protein. The data hold 200,000 or so distinct CDR3 sequences, with under 70% observed a single time. This clonotype was obtained from a human donor with severe aplastic anemia or a healthy control (not recorded which). The chain combines TRBV25-1 with TRBJ2-7, with a tentative D call TRBD1 (6 bases). The specimen sequenced was sorted CD4+, CD8+, or CD8+CD57+ T cells (not recorded which) from PBMCs. The CDR3, as DNA: TGTGCCAGCAGTAACAGGGTCTCTTCCGAGCAGTACTTC. Translating gives CASSNRVSSEQYF.